The 32 T cell receptor beta chains below were found in one sample sequenced in a study of CD8+ T cells in alopecia areata. In each case, RNA was isolated and then reverse transcribed into cDNA as the sequencing template. The repertoire was sequenced with immunoSEQ multiplex PCR; TCRdb's copy has only in-frame clones and lacks some. Of roughly 180,000 clones listed, roughly 59% were seen once; the top ten hold roughly 1.7%. The sequences come from CD4+ T cells sorted from blood, collected at week 0. These receptors all stem from a human donor with alopecia areata.

This rearrangement joins TRBV4-3 to TRBJ2-1; no clear D. V gave up 0 bases and J gave up 5 bases, with 11 bases separating them. Germline CDR1 reads LGHNA; CDR2 reads YSLEER. CDR3 length: 15 residues. CDR3 region: CASSQDHLKHNEQFF. The CDR3 DNA follows: TGCGCCAGCAGCCAAGACCATCTGAAACACAATGAGCAGTTCTTC.

V usage is TRBV6-1 and J usage is TRBJ2-3; no reliable D call. Trimming pared 3 bases from V and 2 bases from J, leaving 3 bases between. Germline V CDR1 and CDR2: MNHNS, SASEGT. The CDR3 length is 12 residues. In nucleotides, the CDR3 is TGTGCCAGCAGTGACCACACAGATACGCAGTATTTT. Translating gives CASSDHTDTQYF.

This chain joins TRBV29-1 and TRBJ1-4, with D possibly TRBD1 on 5 matching bases. V gave up 4 bases and J gave up 5 bases, with 11 bases separating them. Germline V CDR1 and CDR2: SQVTM, ANQGSEA. This CDR3 comprises 13 residues. The CDR3 DNA sequence: TGCAGCGTTGCCGCCCAGGGAAATGAAAAACTGTTTTTT. It translates to CSVAAQGNEKLFF.

This rearrangement joins TRBV30 to TRBJ2-7; 7 bases fit TRBD1. The germline V gene has CDR1 GTSNPN and CDR2 SVGIG (reference sequence). J was trimmed by 6 bases and V by 0 bases; bases with no gene match: 8. The CDR3 is made up of 14 amino acids. The CDR3 bases are TGTGCCTGGAGTGTAGACAGGGTCAGGGGCGAGCAGTACTTC. Its translation is CAWSVDRVRGEQYF.

The chain joins TRBV6-5 to TRBJ1-1; 7 bases align to TRBD1. From germline, CDR1 is MNHEY and CDR2 SVGAGI. The V segment lost 6 bases and the J segment 11 bases; nucleotides outside the gene matches: 9. CDR3 length: 12 amino acids. CDR3 loop: CASRLTTGHAFF. The DNA for the CDR3 is TGTGCCAGCAGACTCACGACAGGGCACGCTTTCTTT.

V usage is TRBV19 and J usage is TRBJ2-5, with 9 positions matching TRBD1. Germline trimming cut 5 bases from V and 7 bases from J; bases unmatched to any gene: 11. CDR1 is LNHDA and CDR2 is SQIVND in the germline V gene (reference sequence). CDR3 length: 15 amino acids. CDR3 protein: CASSLLTGGIVTQYF. As DNA, the CDR3 is TGTGCCAGTAGTCTACTGACAGGGGGAATTGTGACCCAGTACTTC. Using reference TRBV19 and TRBJ2-5 for the parts outside the CDR3, the full variable domain is DGGITQSPKYLFRKEGQNVTLSCEQNLNHDAMYWYRQDPGQGLRLIYYSQIVNDFQKGDIAEGYSVSREKKESFPLTVTSAQKNPTAFYLCASSLLTGGIVTQYFGPGTRLLVL.

This clone was found a few times. The CDR3 protein is CASSGTGLYYEQYF. The CDR3 DNA reads as TGTGCCAGCAGCGGGACAGGACTTTACTACGAGCAGTACTTC. This sequence joins TRBV6-5 and TRBJ2-7, with 8 bases matching TRBD1. Germline V CDR1 and CDR2: MNHEY, SVGAGI. CDR3 length: 14 amino acids. Unmatched junction bases numbered 7, after V lost 6 bases and J lost 3 bases.

The chain combines TRBV30 with TRBJ1-5; D possibly corresponds to TRBD1 (5 bases). This CDR3 is built from 13 residues. Germline V gives CDR1 GTSNPN, CDR2 SVGIG (reference sequence). Deletions cut 5 bases from V and 9 bases from J, with 17 bases between. The CDR3: CAWAQGNSPPQHF. The CDR3 bases are TGTGCCTGGGCGCAGGGAAATAGTCCGCCCCAGCATTTT.

The V call is TRBV7-2, the J call TRBJ1-2; 9 nucleotides match TRBD1. Trimming at V came to 0 bases and at J to 1 base, leaving 6 bases not matched to a gene. In germline, CDR1 is SGHTA, CDR2 FQGNSA. The CDR3 sequence is 17 residues long. Here the CDR3 DNA reads TGTGCCAGCAGCTTAGCGCTGGGGGACAGGGATAACTATGGCTACACCTTC. Amino acids: CASSLALGDRDNYGYTF.

The rearrangement uses TRBV30 and TRBJ1-6; 9 positions match TRBD1. The germline V gene encodes CDR1 GTSNPN and CDR2 SVGIG (reference sequence). The junction had 3 bases not matched to a gene; V was cut back by 5 bases and J by 7 bases. This CDR3 has 13 amino acids. The CDR3 here is CAWGGQGNSPLHF. The CDR3, as DNA: TGTGCCTGGGGGGGACAGGGAAATTCACCCCTCCACTTT.

The chain couples TRBV28 to TRBJ2-2, with a weak D call TRBD2 (6 bases). The germline V gene encodes CDR1 MDHEN and CDR2 SYDVKM. The CDR3 length is 14 residues. Trimming pared 7 bases from V and 8 bases from J, leaving 17 bases between. DNA of the CDR3: TGTGCCAGCACGGGGGTCTCGACTGTTGGGGAGCTGTTTTTT. This sequence encodes CASTGVSTVGELFF.

There are a few counts of this clone. The gene calls are TRBV29-1 and TRBJ2-1; no clear D gene. The CDR3 spans 12 residues. Between the trimmed V and J ends, which lost 8 bases and 2 bases, there was a span of 10 bases. Germline V gene data show CDR1 as SQVTM and CDR2 as ANQGSEA. The CDR3 here is CSLGQTYNEQFF. The CDR3 nucleotides are TGCAGCCTAGGGCAAACCTACAATGAGCAGTTCTTC.

The chain has TRBV30 and TRBJ2-2; D is perhaps TRBD2 (5 bases). Germline CDR1 is GTSNPN and CDR2 is SVGIG (reference sequence). The CDR3 is 12 residues long. V gave up 3 bases and J gave up 6 bases, with 8 bases separating them. This CDR3 is CAWRPGAGELFF. DNA for the CDR3: TGTGCCTGGAGGCCCGGGGCCGGGGAGCTGTTTTTT.

V is TRBV7-8 and J is TRBJ2-2; D call uncertain. The germline V gene encodes CDR1 SGHVS and CDR2 FQNEAQ. This CDR3 comprises 15 residues. Trimming pared 3 bases from V and 2 bases from J, leaving 10 bases between. The CDR3 sequence is CASSFTPHNTGELFF. The CDR3 DNA sequence: TGTGCCAGCAGCTTTACTCCTCATAACACCGGGGAGCTGTTTTTT. Full variable domain (rest looked up from reference TRBV7-8 and TRBJ2-2): GAGVSQSPRYKVAKRGQDVALRCDPISGHVSLFWYQQALGQGPEFLTYFQNEAQLDKSGLPSDRFFAERPEGSVSTLKIQRTQQEDSAVYLCASSFTPHNTGELFFGEGSRLTVL.

This chain links TRBV29-1 with TRBJ2-5; 12 bases align to TRBD1. V was clipped by 8 bases and J by 5 bases; unmatched bases: 9. The CDR3 covers 14 residues. Germline CDR1 SQVTM, CDR2 ANQGSEA. CDR3 DNA sequence: TGCAGCTCCTTACGGGACAGGGGGCCGGAGACCCAGTACTTC. Residues: CSSLRDRGPETQYF.

The chain uses TRBV4-3 and TRBJ2-1; TRBD2 might be the D (6 bases). Germline-derived CDR1 and CDR2 are LGHNA and YSLEER. CDR3 length: 16 amino acids. Trimming removed 1 base at V and 2 bases at J, with 12 bases between. CDR3 amino acids: CASSQGHSGPYNEQFF. CDR3 coding DNA: TGCGCCAGCAGCCAAGGGCATAGCGGACCCTACAATGAGCAGTTCTTC.

This clone was seen a handful of times. This chain uses TRBV4-2 with TRBJ2-1; no definite D call. V gave up 2 bases and J gave up 3 bases, with 11 bases separating them. This CDR3 comprises 15 residues. Germline CDR1 reads LGHNA; CDR2 reads YNFKEQ. The DNA of the CDR3 is TGTGCCAGCAGCCAATTCGGGCTTCACTACAATGAGCAGTTCTTC. This sequence encodes CASSQFGLHYNEQFF.

This clone was counted a few times. V gene TRBV15 combines with J gene TRBJ1-4; D might be TRBD1 (5 bases). Germline V gene sequence: CDR1 LNHNV, CDR2 YYDKDF (reference sequence). V was trimmed by 1 base and J by 4 bases, leaving 7 bases between them. This CDR3 is built from 14 residues. The chain's CDR3 is CATSRGQNNEKLFF. The CDR3 coding sequence is TGTGCCACCAGCAGAGGACAGAATAATGAAAAACTGTTTTTT.

The chain carries TRBV30 and TRBJ1-5; TRBD1 matches 9 bases. J lost 5 bases, V lost 5 bases, and 4 bases had no gene match. The CDR3 has 13 amino acids. Germline V gives CDR1 GTSNPN, CDR2 SVGIG (reference sequence). CDR3 sequence: CAWGGQGHQPQHF. CDR3 nucleotides: TGTGCCTGGGGGGGACAGGGCCATCAGCCCCAGCATTTT.

This clone was found a few times. V gene TRBV29-1 combines with J gene TRBJ2-4, with D uncertain. V was clipped by 5 bases and J by 7 bases, with 6 bases between them. CDR3 length: 10 amino acids. Germline values: CDR1 SQVTM, CDR2 ANQGSEA. The CDR3 DNA is TGCAGCGTTTTTAATAACATTCAGTACTTC. Translated: CSVFNNIQYF.

The chain combines TRBV7-8 with TRBJ2-2; the D gene could be TRBD1 or TRBD2 (5 bases each). The germline V and J ends were trimmed by 0 bases and 6 bases, with 14 bases remaining between them. CDR1 and CDR2 (germline): SGHVS, FQNEAQ. This CDR3 is 16 amino acids long. The CDR3 DNA is TGTGCCAGCAGCTTAGCTCGGCAGGGACGGGCCGGGGAGCTGTTTTTT. This codes for CASSLARQGRAGELFF.

This clone was seen more than once but under ten times. The J gene is TRBJ1-6, the V gene TRBV9; D ambiguous. The germline V gene has CDR1 SGDLS and CDR2 YYNGEE. V was cut by 3 bases and J by 7 bases, with 14 bases left in between. The CDR3 loop spans 15 amino acids. The CDR3 reads CASSAAGIGNSPLHF. Written as DNA, the CDR3 is TGTGCCAGCAGCGCCGCGGGGATAGGGAATTCACCCCTCCACTTT.

V is TRBV7-9 and J is TRBJ2-7, with 10 positions matching TRBD1. This CDR3 is 14 amino acids long. Germline trimming cut 5 bases from V and 3 bases from J; bases unmatched to any gene: 4. CDR1 is SEHNR and CDR2 is FQNEAQ in the germline V gene (reference sequence). The CDR3 protein is CASSVTGGIYEQYF. As DNA, the CDR3 is TGTGCCAGCAGCGTGACAGGGGGCATCTACGAGCAGTACTTC.

The gene calls are TRBV11-2 and TRBJ2-3; 10 bases are shared with TRBD1. V shed 5 bases, J shed 2 bases, and the junction held 4 bases outside the gene matches. CDR1 and CDR2 from the germline V gene are SGHAT and FQNNGV. The CDR3 contains 15 residues. The CDR3 DNA is TGTGCCAGCAGCAGGACAGGGGGGTTCACAGATACGCAGTATTTT. This gives the protein CASSRTGGFTDTQYF.

The chain joins TRBV12-5 to TRBJ1-6; D not certain. Germline CDR1 is LGHNT and CDR2 is FRNRAP. The germline V and J ends were trimmed by 5 bases and 8 bases, with 7 bases remaining between them. The CDR3 spans 12 residues. The CDR3 region is CASGPGYSPLHF. CDR3 nucleotides: TGTGCTAGTGGTCCCGGTTATTCACCCCTCCACTTT. Full variable domain (outside the CDR3, taken from reference TRBV12-5 and TRBJ1-6): DARVTQTPRHKVTEMGQEVTMRCQPILGHNTVFWYRQTMMQGLELLAYFRNRAPLDDSGMPKDRFSAEMPDATLATLKIQPSEPRDSAVYFCASGPGYSPLHFGNGTRLTVT.

V gene TRBV5-6 combines with J gene TRBJ2-2, with TRBD1 matching 7 bases. The germline V gene encodes CDR1 SGHDT and CDR2 YYEEEE. The CDR3 loop spans 14 amino acids. V shed 4 bases and J 15 bases; nucleotides not matched to a gene: 15. CDR3 residues: CASSGMTGPTRMFF. CDR3 DNA sequence: TGTGCCAGCAGCGGAATGACAGGGCCCACCAGGATGTTTTTT. Combining the CDR3 with reference TRBV5-6 and TRBJ2-2 gives the whole variable domain DAGVTQSPTHLIKTRGQQVTLRCSPKSGHDTVSWYQQALGQGPQFIFQYYEEEERQRGNFPDRFSGHQFPNYSSELNVNALLLGDSALYLCASSGMTGPTRMFFGEGSRLTVL.

The chain links TRBV7-9 to TRBJ2-1; 9 positions agree with TRBD2. The J segment lost 4 bases and the V segment lost 5 bases, leaving 9 bases of the junction unmatched. This CDR3 region has 16 residues. Looked up from germline, CDR1 is SEHNR and CDR2 is FQNEAQ (reference sequence). The CDR3 loop is CASSQGLLAGYNEQFF. The CDR3 nucleotides are TGTGCCAGCAGCCAAGGGCTTCTAGCGGGGTACAATGAGCAGTTCTTC.

The genes are TRBV5-6 and TRBJ1-1; D gene ambiguous. Germline V lookup: CDR1 SGHDT, CDR2 YYEEEE. There are 11 residues in the CDR3. Trimming stripped 3 bases from V and 11 bases from J, with 11 bases between. The CDR3 DNA sequence: TGTGCCAGCAGCTCTAGGGTTGGGGCTTTCTTT. Its translation: CASSSRVGAFF.

Only one count was recorded for this clone. The V gene is TRBV29-1, the J gene TRBJ1-1, with D tentatively TRBD1 (5 bases). CDR1 and CDR2 (germline): SQVTM, ANQGSEA. V lost 7 bases, J lost 5 bases, and 8 bases lay in between. The CDR3 contains 10 residues. DNA of the CDR3: TGCAGCGGCGGGGGGACTGAAGCTTTCTTT. Protein sequence: CSGGGTEAFF.

The CDR3 sequence is CASSESAGDYGYTF. In DNA, the CDR3 is TGCGCCAGCAGTGAGTCGGCAGGGGACTATGGCTACACCTTC. The gene calls are TRBV10-2 and TRBJ1-2; tentative D call: TRBD1 (6 bases). CDR1 is WSHSY and CDR2 is SAAADI in the germline V gene. There are 14 residues in the CDR3. V gave up 0 bases and J gave up 3 bases, with 8 bases separating them.

This chain links TRBV25-1 with TRBJ2-5; D ambiguous. Germline V lookup: CDR1 MGHDK, CDR2 SYGVNS. The CDR3 extends over 14 amino acids. V lost 3 bases and J 4 bases, leaving 12 bases between the germline ends. The DNA for the CDR3 is TGTGCCAGCAGTGAGTCAACGGTTACAGAGACCCAGTACTTC. The encoded protein is CASSESTVTETQYF.

The chain joins TRBV5-6 to TRBJ1-1; D unclear. Germline V CDR1 and CDR2: SGHDT, YYEEEE. Trimming shortened V by 0 bases and J by 1 base, and 4 bases separated the two germline ends. This CDR3 has 13 residues. The CDR3 here is CASSLGENTEAFF. The CDR3 coding sequence is TGTGCCAGCAGCTTGGGGGAGAACACTGAAGCTTTCTTT.